Below, 28 T cell receptor beta chains from the same sample are listed, as sequenced in a study of early T cells in non-severe SARS-CoV-2 infection. MiXCR, run by TCRdb on the 5' RACE reads, gives a single entry per CDR3 protein. The table has roughly 99,000 distinct CDR3 sequences, roughly 12% seen once. This material consisted of whole blood, taken at baseline. These receptors originate from an adult who was a healthcare worker with PCR-confirmed SARS-CoV-2 infection or an uninfected control (not recorded which).

The chain joins TRBV3-1 to TRBJ2-6; 7 bases line up with TRBD2. The CDR3 contains 17 residues. J lost 4 bases, V lost 0 bases, and 6 bases had no gene match. Germline V CDR1 and CDR2: LGHDT, YNNKEL (reference sequence). The CDR3 protein is CASSQESGGTGANVLTF. Written as DNA, the CDR3 is TGTGCCAGCAGCCAAGAGTCGGGAGGAACAGGGGCCAACGTCCTGACTTTC.

In its sample, this clonotype was seen a few times. The chain is built from TRBV20-1 and TRBJ1-2; 7 bases line up with TRBD1. Germline V CDR1 and CDR2: DFQATT, SNEGSKA (reference sequence). There are 14 residues in the CDR3. The J segment lost 2 bases and the V segment lost 8 bases, leaving 11 bases of the junction unmatched. Written as DNA, the CDR3 is TGCAGTTCCAGGGGGATAGAAGGGAACTATGGCTACACCTTC. Protein product: CSSRGIEGNYGYTF.

The rearrangement joins TRBV10-3 to TRBJ1-1; 9 bases align to TRBD1. The V gene end was trimmed by 8 bases and the J gene end by 1 base; junction bases not matched to a gene: 5. Germline V lookup: CDR1 ENHRY, CDR2 SYGVKD. The CDR3 consists of 14 residues. The CDR3 loop is CAIGRTGENTEAFF. CDR3 DNA sequence: TGTGCCATCGGCAGGACAGGGGAGAACACTGAAGCTTTCTTT.

The table lists this clonotype with a few counts. The chain combines TRBV7-2 with TRBJ2-2; D is perhaps TRBD1 (6 bases). V lost 3 bases and J 3 bases, leaving 8 bases between the germline ends. This CDR3 is built from 14 residues. The germline CDR1 and CDR2 sequences are SGHTA and FQGNSA. For the CDR3, the DNA is TGTGCCAGCAGCTTTTCAGGGGACACCGGGGAGCTGTTTTTT. It is translated as CASSFSGDTGELFF.

A few counts support this clonotype. The gene calls are TRBV28 and TRBJ2-5, with TRBD1 identical over 9 bases. This CDR3 region has 15 residues. Losses at the gene ends were 4 bases for V and 7 bases for J; bases not matched to a gene: 10. Looked up from germline, CDR1 is MDHEN and CDR2 is SYDVKM. The CDR3 sequence: CASSSQGATLATQYF. The CDR3 bases are TGTGCCAGCAGTTCACAGGGGGCCACCCTGGCGACCCAGTACTTC.

This clonotype was seen repeatedly, ten times or more. This rearrangement joins TRBV7-9 to TRBJ2-7; the match to TRBD1 covers 8 bases. In germline, CDR1 is SEHNR, CDR2 FQNEAQ (reference sequence). The CDR3 contains 14 residues. The J segment lost 2 bases and the V segment lost 1 base, leaving 1 base of the junction unmatched. CDR3 bases: TGTGCCAGCAGCTTAGGGACAGGGACCTACGAGCAGTACTTC. This encodes CASSLGTGTYEQYF.

The V gene is TRBV11-2, the J gene TRBJ2-2; TRBD2 is a possible D gene (5 bases). Per the germline V gene, CDR1 is SGHAT and CDR2 is FQNNGV. The V end was cut by 2 bases, the J end by 4 bases, with 11 bases between. The CDR3 contains 15 residues. CDR3 sequence reads: CASSLTAGPTGELFF. CDR3 DNA: TGTGCCAGCAGCTTAACGGCGGGCCCCACCGGGGAGCTGTTTTTT.

The chain combines TRBV18 with TRBJ1-1, with 7 bases matching TRBD1. This CDR3 region has 18 residues. V was pared by 8 bases and J by 0 bases, with 18 bases of the junction left unmatched. Looked up from germline, CDR1 is KGHSH and CDR2 is LQKENI. The CDR3 region is CASARGQLLGGMNTEAFF. The CDR3 nucleotides read TGTGCCAGCGCGCGGGGACAGCTCCTCGGAGGCATGAACACTGAAGCTTTCTTT.

The chain joins TRBV27 to TRBJ2-5; D not resolved. This CDR3 has 13 amino acids. Trimming cost V 0 bases and J 4 bases, with 6 bases left between them. Germline CDR1 MNHEY, CDR2 SMNVEV (reference sequence). The CDR3 sequence is CASSLSGRETQYF. In nucleotides, the CDR3 is TGTGCCAGCAGTTTATCGGGAAGAGAGACCCAGTACTTC.

The chain joins TRBV12-3 or TRBV12-4 to TRBJ2-7; TRBD2 matches at 8 bases. This CDR3 comprises 14 residues. The trim removed 5 bases at V and 7 bases at J, leaving 10 bases unmatched. The CDR3 DNA reads as TGTGCCAGCAGTATTAGCGGGACCCTCTCGGAGCAGTACTTC. Protein: CASSISGTLSEQYF.

The sample holds a few counts of this clonotype. This rearrangement joins TRBV5-1 to TRBJ1-3; D is ambiguous. Trimming took 0 bases from V and 0 from J, leaving 4 bases between them. The CDR3 is made up of 14 amino acids. Germline V lookup: CDR1 SGHRS, CDR2 YFSETQ. DNA of the CDR3: TGCGCCAGCAGCTTGGACCACTCTGGAAACACCATATATTTT. As protein: CASSLDHSGNTIYF.

The V call is TRBV6-1, the J call TRBJ2-5, with 11 nucleotides matching TRBD1. The germline V gene has CDR1 MNHNS and CDR2 SASEGT. Losses at the gene ends were 10 bases for V and 4 bases for J; bases not matched to a gene: 5. The CDR3 is made up of 13 amino acids. CDR3 coding DNA: TGTGCCACCGGGACAGGGGGGCGAGAGACCCAGTACTTC. It codes for CATGTGGRETQYF.

This clonotype was detected only a few times. This chain connects TRBV7-3 to TRBJ2-1, with D unresolved. Trimming pared 5 bases from V and 15 bases from J, leaving 17 bases between. Per the germline V gene, CDR1 is SGHTA and CDR2 is FQGTGA. CDR3 length: 12 amino acids. The CDR3 region has the DNA TGTGCCAGCAGCCCTAACCGAAATGAGGTGTTCTTC. It translates to CASSPNRNEVFF. Full variable domain (outside the CDR3, taken from reference TRBV7-3 and TRBJ2-1): GAGVSQTPSNKVTEKGKYVELRCDPISGHTALYWYRQSLGQGPEFLIYFQGTGAADDSGLPNDRFFAVRPEGSVSTLKIQRTERGDSAVYLCASSPNRNEVFFGPGTRLTVL.

This clonotype was seen many times. The CDR3 loop is CASTRQGETEAFF. CDR3 DNA: TGCGCCAGCACCCGACAGGGTGAGACTGAAGCTTTCTTT. The chain joins TRBV5-1 to TRBJ1-1; 7 bases are a match to TRBD1. V gave up 6 bases and J gave up 5 bases; unmatched junction bases: 7. Germline V gives CDR1 SGHRS, CDR2 YFSETQ. The CDR3 contains 13 residues.

The chain uses TRBV6-6 and TRBJ1-5, with D possibly TRBD1 on 6 matching bases. Germline loops: CDR1 MNHNY, CDR2 SVGAGI (reference sequence). V lost 0 bases, J lost 2 bases, and 11 bases lay in between. This CDR3 has 16 residues. The CDR3: CASSYSQGRGNQPQHF. The DNA of the CDR3 is TGTGCCAGCAGTTACTCACAGGGTCGGGGCAATCAGCCCCAGCATTTT.

This clonotype was picked up a small number of times. V and J are TRBV7-9 and TRBJ2-5; D gene ambiguous. Trimming stripped 2 bases from V and 5 bases from J, with 9 bases between. Germline CDR1 reads SEHNR; CDR2 reads FQNEAQ (reference sequence). The CDR3 length is 13 residues. DNA of the CDR3: TGTGCCAGCAGCTTAATGGGGTGGGAGACCCAGTACTTC. It codes for CASSLMGWETQYF.

The rearrangement uses TRBV28 and TRBJ2-4, with D perhaps being TRBD1 or TRBD2 (5 bases each). Per germline, CDR1 MDHEN and CDR2 SYDVKM. This CDR3 has 15 residues. V was cut by 4 bases and J by 3 bases, with 13 bases left in between. The CDR3 region has the DNA TGTGCCAGCAGTTCCTCCGGGACGGTCAAAAACATTCAGTACTTC. The encoded protein is CASSSSGTVKNIQYF.

This clonotype was detected only a few times. The chain is built from TRBV20-1 and TRBJ2-1; D gene unclear. Germline-derived CDR1 and CDR2 are DFQATT and SNEGSKA (reference sequence). The CDR3 is made up of 14 amino acids. V dropped 6 bases and J dropped 0 bases, with 12 bases sitting between them. The CDR3 DNA reads TGCAGTGCCCAGGACGTGGGCTCCTACAATGAGCAGTTCTTC. Amino acids: CSAQDVGSYNEQFF.

This clonotype was seen many times. This chain uses TRBV29-1 with TRBJ2-5; 8 positions match TRBD1. The CDR3 runs 13 residues. CDR1 is SQVTM, CDR2 ANQGSEA, per germline. V gave up 6 bases and J gave up 7 bases; unmatched junction bases: 10. CDR3 loop: CSVERTGFGTQYF. The CDR3 nucleotides read TGCAGCGTAGAGAGGACAGGGTTCGGGACCCAGTACTTC.

The chain carries TRBV19 and TRBJ2-1; no clear D gene. Trimming took off 3 bases at V and 3 bases at J, with 9 bases between the two ends. The CDR3 spans 14 residues. The germline V gene encodes CDR1 LNHDA and CDR2 SQIVND (reference sequence). The CDR3 DNA reads as TGTGCCAGTAGTATCAGTGACTTCTACAATGAGCAGTTCTTC. Protein product: CASSISDFYNEQFF.

This clonotype was seen many times. The V call is TRBV24-1, the J call TRBJ2-1; 10 bases line up with TRBD2. Germline CDR1 KGHDR, CDR2 SFDVKD. V lost 6 bases, J lost 8 bases, and 9 bases stayed unmatched. The CDR3 runs to 15 residues. CDR3 loop: CATSPSGRARDEQFF. Here the CDR3 DNA reads TGTGCCACCAGTCCCAGCGGGAGGGCCAGGGATGAGCAGTTCTTC.

This rearrangement joins TRBV27 to TRBJ2-3; D unresolved. Germline values: CDR1 MNHEY, CDR2 SMNVEV (reference sequence). The V and J ends lost 5 bases and 6 bases respectively, with 9 bases between them. This CDR3 region has 12 residues. CDR3 region: CASSQNVDTQYF. The CDR3 bases are TGTGCCAGCAGTCAAAATGTTGATACGCAGTATTTT.

This clonotype was counted ten times or more. The V gene is TRBV12-3 or TRBV12-4, the J gene TRBJ2-1; no definite D call. V shed 3 bases and J shed 5 bases, with 5 bases lying between them. This CDR3 contains 12 residues. Here the CDR3 DNA reads TGTGCCAGCAGTTTTATCAACAATGAGCAGTTCTTC. This encodes CASSFINNEQFF.

This chain uses TRBV11-1 with TRBJ2-6; D perhaps matches TRBD2 (6 bases). The V end was cut by 1 base, the J end by 2 bases, with 9 bases between. Looked up from germline, CDR1 is SGHAT and CDR2 is FQDESV (reference sequence). The CDR3 covers 16 residues. CDR3 DNA sequence: TGTGCCAGCAGCTTAGTTGCGGGGACTGGGGCCAACGTCCTGACTTTC. Its protein product is CASSLVAGTGANVLTF.

This chain links TRBV7-6 with TRBJ1-2; 7 nucleotides line up with TRBD1. CDR1 SGHVS and CDR2 FNYEAQ come from the germline V gene. The CDR3 has 13 amino acids. With 8 bases clipped from V and 0 bases from J, the junction kept 3 bases outside the gene matches. CDR3 in amino acids: CASGTEPNYGYTF. CDR3 DNA sequence: TGTGCCAGCGGGACAGAACCTAACTATGGCTACACCTTC.

This sequence joins TRBV19 and TRBJ2-2, with 9 bases aligning to TRBD2. Germline loops: CDR1 LNHDA, CDR2 SQIVND (reference sequence). J gave up 7 bases and V 3 bases, and 6 bases lay outside the gene matches. This CDR3 region has 15 residues. CDR3 coding DNA: TGTGCCAGTAGTATGACGGGACTAGCAGGCGGGGAGCTGTTTTTT. It specifies CASSMTGLAGGELFF.

This clonotype showed up just a few times. V gene TRBV9 combines with J gene TRBJ2-3; tentatively, D is TRBD1 or TRBD2 (5 bases each). The V end lost 4 bases, the J end lost 2 bases, and 11 bases lay between the germline ends. The CDR3 extends over 14 amino acids. The germline V gene encodes CDR1 SGDLS and CDR2 YYNGEE. The CDR3 coding sequence is TGTGCCAGCAGCATCGGGACCCACACAGATACGCAGTATTTT. Translation: CASSIGTHTDTQYF.

This clonotype has just a few counts. This chain joins TRBV20-1 and TRBJ2-5, with TRBD2 identical over 10 bases. J gave up 4 bases and V 3 bases, and 5 bases lay outside the gene matches. CDR3 length: 14 amino acids. Germline V gene data show CDR1 as DFQATT and CDR2 as SNEGSKA (reference sequence). The CDR3 protein is CSAREREGRETQYF. In nucleotides, the CDR3 is TGCAGTGCTAGGGAGCGGGAGGGCCGAGAGACCCAGTACTTC.